The TCR beta chain under discussion was sequenced for a study of blood T cell repertoires in COVID-19 (dated by TCRdb to between 2020 and 2021). Context from the whole study: Samples covering the acute and convalescent phases of COVID-19 were provided by collaborators in the United States, Italy and Spain. The material from the prospective study consisted of cDNA or gDNA derived from T cells, B-cell-depleted T cells, or PBMCs. Deeply sampled blood TCRbeta repertoires from subjects exposed to, actively infected with, or recovered from COVID-19 were included in the dataset. Where available, HLA class I and class II types were taken from metadata supplied by the sample provider and were not determined by assay-based typing. The sample metadata nearly always contained a de-identified subject ID, COVID-19 status, age in years and sex. The samples were drawn from the first 160 participants of the ongoing ImmuneRACE study and from over 950 subjects provided by 6 global collaborators. A freely available public database, intended as a resource for researchers studying the immune response to SARS-CoV-2, is where the repertoires were released. Overall results and qualifications from the work: The amount of clinical and demographic metadata varied by source and participant and was provided uncurated.

One collaborating source in Seattle enrolled patients during active infection and followed them longitudinally through the course of disease. Collaborating institutions collected whole blood in K2EDTA tubes following their own protocols. For TCRbeta analysis, collaborators shipped samples as frozen whole blood, isolated PBMCs, or DNA extracted from either of those sample types. The immunoSEQ Assay, a bias-controlled multiplex PCR, was used to amplify TCRbeta CDR3 regions from genomic DNA. As for the authors' bioinformatics: Nucleated cell counts per sample were estimated from amplification of reference gene primers within the assay. Sequence reads were collapsed and filtered to measure the absolute abundance of every unique TCRbeta CDR3 rearrangement. Productive Simpson clonality was computed per sample as the square root of Simpson's diversity index over productive rearrangements. TCRdb obtained this table from immuneACCESS and retained in-frame rearrangements with V and J assigned. These tables miss some clones; where compared with another copy, unresolved V genes account for less than half of the shortfall, and the remainder is unexplained. V, J and clone size are those of that table, while D and trimming were read from the DNA. For this sample the table gives tens of thousands of clones, of which 83% were detected only once. The ten top clones hold more than 8.5% of the sample.

Its CDR3 holds 11 amino acids, cysteine through phenylalanine. Only the CDR3 DNA stays, 33 bases, in frame from base 1. V and J are truncated by 5 bases and 4 bases respectively, leaving an intervening sequence of 5 bases. Sequences SGHTA (CDR1) and FQGNSA (CDR2) are obtained from the germline V gene. As regards this clone: Its antigen remains undetermined. Base-call qualities are not available, and no considerably larger clone is one nucleotide away.

What was sequenced was peripheral blood. This chain joins TRBV7-2 to TRBJ2-5, with an unclear D gene assignment. The sequence came from a man in his fifties or sixties with COVID-19, enrolled during active disease. The sequenced DNA is TGTGCCAGCAGCCCCGGAGAGACCCAGTACTTC. This gives the protein CASSPGETQYF.